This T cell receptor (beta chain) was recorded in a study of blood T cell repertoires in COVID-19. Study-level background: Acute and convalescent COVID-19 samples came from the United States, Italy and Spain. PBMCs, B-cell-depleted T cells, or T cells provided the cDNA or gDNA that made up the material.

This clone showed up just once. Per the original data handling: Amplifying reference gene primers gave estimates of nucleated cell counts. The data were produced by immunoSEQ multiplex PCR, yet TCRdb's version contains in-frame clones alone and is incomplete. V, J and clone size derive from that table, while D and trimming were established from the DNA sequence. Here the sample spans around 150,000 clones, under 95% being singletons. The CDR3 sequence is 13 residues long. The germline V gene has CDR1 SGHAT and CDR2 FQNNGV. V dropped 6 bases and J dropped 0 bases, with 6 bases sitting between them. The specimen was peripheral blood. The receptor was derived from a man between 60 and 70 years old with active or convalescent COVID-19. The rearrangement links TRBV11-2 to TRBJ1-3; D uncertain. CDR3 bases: TGTGCCAGCAGACCAGTCTCTGGAAACACCATATATTTT. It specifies CASRPVSGNTIYF.